The TCR beta chain described here comes from a study of blood T cell repertoires in COVID-19. In the study overall: Acute and convalescent COVID-19 specimens originated in the United States, Italy and Spain. Sample material is recorded as cDNA or gDNA derived from T cells, B-cell-depleted T cells, or PBMCs.

Participants, roughly 18 to 100 years old, spanned fewer than 30 US areas. The trim removed 2 bases at V and 4 bases at J, leaving 8 bases unmatched. The length of the CDR3 is 16 residues. CDR1 LGHNA and CDR2 YSLEER come from the germline V gene. Under the authors' procedure: Cell counts per sample came from amplifying reference gene primers. Profiled with immunoSEQ multiplex PCR; TCRdb holds only in-frame clones, not every one. The DNA was the basis for D and trimming; V, J and clone size are from that table. This table holds 120,000 to 150,000 clones, 75% to 90% found once. Sequenced sample: PBMCs or T cells enriched from blood (not recorded which). The chain recombines TRBV4-3 with TRBJ1-1, with TRBD1 matching over 9 bases. This sequence was found in a woman aged 40 to 50 who had been exposed to COVID-19. CDR3 in amino acids: CASSQNPPGQGTEAFF. Here the CDR3 DNA reads TGCGCCAGCAGCCAAAATCCCCCGGGACAGGGCACTGAAGCTTTCTTT.